The rows below give T cell receptor beta chains drawn from one sample of a study of shared clonotypes between healthy human individuals. TCRdb's table, derived via immunoSEQ multiplex PCR, lists solely in-frame clones and lacks some. The top ten hold approximately 0.11% of the sample, which has hundreds of thousands of clones, approximately 96% seen once. The sample taken for sequencing was naive CD8+ T cells sorted from blood. These receptors were collected from a young woman in good health. Each CDR3 is given with its conserved first and last residue.

J,V,length,CDR3
TRBJ2-3,TRBV5-1,17,CASSLVWAGGSTDTQYF
TRBJ1-5,TRBV2,15,CASRADRNSNQPQHF
NA,TRBV5-1,15,CASSLGLAATYEQYF
TRBJ2-7,TRBV5-4,14,CASSPTSGSYEQYF
TRBJ1-4,TRBV5-8,17,CASSFGAVQGPNEKLFF
TRBJ2-7,TRBV7-6,16,CASSPGAGDPAYEQYF
TRBJ1-5,TRBV28,14,CASTTGISGQPQHF
TRBJ1-1,TRBV4-1,15,CASSQEGMANTEAFF
TRBJ1-1,TRBV29-1,9,CNTGTEAFF
TRBJ1-4,TRBV19,18,CASSIIVTGATIAEKLFF
TRBJ1-3,TRBV10-3,14,CAISVTGFGNTIYF
TRBJ2-7,TRBV5-1,16,CASRLRAGTETYEQYF
TRBJ2-2,TRBV27,17,CASSGRLAGLNTGELFF
TRBJ2-2,TRBV2,18,CASSDIWGLGANTGELFF
TRBJ1-5,TRBV27,15,CASSLGVLGNQPQHF
TRBJ1-1,TRBV10-3,11,CAISESERTFF
TRBJ2-7,TRBV5-4,15,CASSLERDLTYEQYF
TRBJ2-7,TRBV7-9,17,CASSYLFAGTGSYEQYF
TRBJ1-2,TRBV7-9,14,CASSLGQGIYGYTF
TRBJ1-4,TRBV5-5,11,CASSGHEKLFF
TRBJ2-7,TRBV15,15,CATSPSGGAAYEQYF
TRBJ2-7,TRBV2,16,CASRTEGMGYYWEQYF
TRBJ1-2,TRBV28,14,CASSFEGTSDGYTF
TRBJ1-3,TRBV30,18,CAWSVYGGSPPSGNTIYF
TRBJ1-1,TRBV9,15,CASTPGQGMNTEAFF
TRBJ2-1,TRBV20-1,10,CSAVPAEQFF
TRBJ2-1,TRBV2,16,CASRYPGLAYDNEQFF
TRBJ2-1,TRBV30,11,CAWNQGYEQFF
TRBJ1-2,TRBV6-5,13,CASSYRVVDGYTF
TRBJ1-1,TRBV10-3,14,CAISDNIGRAEAFF
TRBJ2-7,TRBV7-2,15,CASSLWGGSSYEQYF
TRBJ1-4,TRBV15,16,CATSGGETAPNEKLFF